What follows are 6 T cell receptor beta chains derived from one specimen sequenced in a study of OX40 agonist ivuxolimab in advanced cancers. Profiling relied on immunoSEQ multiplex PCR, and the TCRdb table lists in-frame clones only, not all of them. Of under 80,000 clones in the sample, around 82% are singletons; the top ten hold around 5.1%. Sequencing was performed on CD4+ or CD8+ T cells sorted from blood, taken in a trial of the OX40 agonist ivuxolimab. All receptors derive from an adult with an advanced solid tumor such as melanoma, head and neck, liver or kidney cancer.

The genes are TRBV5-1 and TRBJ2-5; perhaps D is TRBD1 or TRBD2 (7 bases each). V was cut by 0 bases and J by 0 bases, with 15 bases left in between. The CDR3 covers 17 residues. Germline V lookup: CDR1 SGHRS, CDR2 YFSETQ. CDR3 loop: CASSLDRGGKYQETQYF. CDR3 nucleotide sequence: TGCGCCAGCAGCTTGGACAGGGGAGGGAAGTACCAAGAGACCCAGTACTTC.

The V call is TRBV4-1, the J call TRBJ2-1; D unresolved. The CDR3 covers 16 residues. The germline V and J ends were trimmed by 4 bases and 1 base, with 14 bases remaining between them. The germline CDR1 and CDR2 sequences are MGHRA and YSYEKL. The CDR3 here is CASSRLLVRSYNEQFF. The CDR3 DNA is TGCGCCAGCAGCCGCCTTCTAGTTCGGTCCTACAATGAGCAGTTCTTC.

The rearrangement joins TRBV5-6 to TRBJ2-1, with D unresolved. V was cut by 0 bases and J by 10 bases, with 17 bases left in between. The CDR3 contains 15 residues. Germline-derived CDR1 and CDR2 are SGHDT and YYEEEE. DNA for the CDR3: TGTGCCAGCAGCTTGGAGTACGTCAGTTACGGCGAGCAGTTCTTC. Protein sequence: CASSLEYVSYGEQFF. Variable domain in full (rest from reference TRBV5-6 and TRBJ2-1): DAGVTQSPTHLIKTRGQQVTLRCSPKSGHDTVSWYQQALGQGPQFIFQYYEEEERQRGNFPDRFSGHQFPNYSSELNVNALLLGDSALYLCASSLEYVSYGEQFFGPGTRLTVL.

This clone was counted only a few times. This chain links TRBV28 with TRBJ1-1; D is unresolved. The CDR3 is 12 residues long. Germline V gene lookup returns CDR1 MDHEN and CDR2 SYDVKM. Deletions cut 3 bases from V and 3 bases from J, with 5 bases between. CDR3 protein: CASSFGYTEAFF. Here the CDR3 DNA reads TGTGCCAGCAGTTTTGGGTACACTGAAGCTTTCTTT.

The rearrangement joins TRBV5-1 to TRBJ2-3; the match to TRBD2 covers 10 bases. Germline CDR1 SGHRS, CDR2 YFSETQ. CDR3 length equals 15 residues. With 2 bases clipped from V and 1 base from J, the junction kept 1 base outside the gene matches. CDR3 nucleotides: TGCGCCAGCAGCTTAGGGACTAGCGGCACAGATACGCAGTATTTT. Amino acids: CASSLGTSGTDTQYF.

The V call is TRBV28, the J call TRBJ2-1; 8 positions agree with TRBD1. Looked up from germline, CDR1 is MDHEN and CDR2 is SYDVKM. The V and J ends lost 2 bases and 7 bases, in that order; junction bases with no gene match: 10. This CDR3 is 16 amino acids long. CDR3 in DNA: TGTGCCAGCAGTTTACCCGGAGACAGGGGAAGGAATGAGCAGTTCTTC. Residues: CASSLPGDRGRNEQFF.